The subject of this entry is one T cell receptor beta chain. It has no known antigen specificity. These data originate in a study of monozygotic twins with inflammatory bowel disease (dated by TCRdb to between 2019 and 2020). In terms of the full investigation: A total of 28 monozygotic twin pairs were included in the full study, comprising nine German pairs (four IBD-concordant, five IBD-discordant) and 19 IBD-discordant Danish pairs. Each individual had, on average, about 151 000 unique TCRalpha sequences and 181 000 unique TCRbeta sequences available for analysis. Disease-associated traits were sought mainly through comparisons between IBD patients and their genetically identical healthy co-twins within discordant pairs. The investigation overall reported the following: The results gave no support for a single strong signal or clonotype linked to IBD. Repertoire similarity did not differ between concordant and discordant twins, possibly due to limited statistical power. TCRbeta repertoire diversity, by inverse Simpson index, was decreased in IBD patients compared with their healthy co-twins. Compared with healthy twins, IBD patients shared fewer clonotypes with other individuals, and the difference was most pronounced in patients with signs of disease activity. Background noise and inter-individual variability may have been introduced into the repertoires by the differing immunosuppressive treatments among patients. Distinction between different T cell subtypes could not be achieved in the analysis.

An approximately 2.5 ml peripheral blood sample was drawn into PAXgene tubes per donor and stored at -80°C. Without any T cell sorting, total RNA was extracted from whole blood using the PAXgene blood miRNA kit on an automated QIAcube. Deep TCRalpha and TCRbeta repertoire profiling with unique molecular barcoding was performed on peripheral blood of monozygotic twin pairs concordant or discordant for inflammatory bowel disease. Smoking habits were recorded for all twin pairs, and each individual was classified as a current, former or never smoker. Libraries were prepared through 5' RACE. Each TCR library was prepared from about 3,400 ng of total RNA. For each sample, cDNA synthesis was carried out in eight separate reactions using SMARTScribe reverse transcriptase. During cDNA synthesis, template switching introduced unique molecular identifiers that contained a 6-nucleotide sample barcode. Amplification of TCRalpha and TCRbeta cDNA involved two nested PCRs of around 15 and 9 cycles, and each PCR was followed by bead purification. Before amplification, the cDNA was both treated with uracil DNA-glycosylase and purified with the QIAquick PCR purification kit. The second PCR was the step at which Illumina TruSeq-compatible adapters and sample-specific barcodes were added. TapeStation and Qubit were used to check library quality and concentration, and roughly 4.9 ng of each library was pooled. Sequencing of the pooled libraries was done on an Illumina HiSeq2500 single-index Rapid Run using custom sequencing primers and 2 x 100 bp reads. Per the source publication's procedure: PCR and sequencing errors were corrected by UMI-based consensus assembly using MiGEC version 1.2.6. V(D)J alignment, clonotype assembly and CDR3 extraction were performed with MiXCR version 2.1.1. Normalisation of gene usage, clonotype sharing and MAIT/NKT TCR abundance was achieved by analysing the top 1000, 10 000 and 20 000 clonotypes per sample. Diversity was computed as the inverse Simpson index with the vegan R package after downsampling to 27 000 UMIs. Paired Mann-Whitney U tests were applied to discordant twin pairs, and Benjamini-Hochberg correction was used for multiple testing. Each entry corresponds to one CDR3 protein sequence from reads that TCRdb reprocessed, and DNA is not given. These V and J calls rely on TCRdb rather than the paper's analysis. This sample's listing comprises about 420,000 distinct CDR3 sequences. The ten largest make up approximately 2.3% of the sample.

Taken from the germline V gene, the CDR1 and CDR2 loops are SGHAT and FQNNGV. From cysteine to phenylalanine, the CDR3 is 15 amino acids long. No DNA has been recorded. The clonotype was recovered from a human donor with ulcerative colitis or Crohn's disease, or a healthy co-twin of an affected twin (not recorded which). Material: blood. The sequence joins TRBV11-2 to TRBJ2-2; TCRdb picks TRBD1, but there is no DNA to check that call. The encoded CDR3 is CASSLTGVIIGELFF.